This TCR beta chain was captured by sequencing in a study of STAT3 mutations in large granular lymphocyte leukemia. Study in general: Roughly half of the longitudinally sequenced T-LGLL patients carried detectable canonical activating STAT3 mutations. Immunosuppressive therapy was given to more than half of T-LGLL patients.

General observations from the study: In T-cell large granular lymphocyte leukemia, about half of patients showed multiple immunodominant subclonotypes. Clonal expansion was inferred from other time points because no sample existed at each clone's first appearance. In some patients, a small highly pathogenic clone possibly went undetected.

Some clones are missing from TCRdb's copy, which holds only in-frame ones; the method was immunoSEQ multiplex PCR. The sample consists of about 9,300 clones, roughly 90% of them appearing once. Trimming took 2 bases from V and 3 from J, leaving 14 bases between them. This CDR3 spans 15 amino acids. Germline V gives CDR1 KGHSH, CDR2 LQKENI. Comments on this clone: The antigen remains undetermined.

The sequenced sample was peripheral blood mononuclear cells. The V and J genes are TRBV18 and TRBJ2-7; D is unresolved. The TCR comes from a man older than 75 with T-cell large granular lymphocyte leukemia. Some clones in this sample may be carry-over from other donors' samples. As DNA, the CDR3 is TGTGCCAGCTCACCAAGGAGTCCGGAGCTCTACGAGCAGTACTTC. Its protein product is CASSPRSPELYEQYF.